The present entry profiles one T cell receptor (beta chain) with its context. The V gene's germline CDR1 is SGHVS and CDR2 FNYEAQ. V lost 0 bases to trimming and J lost 2 bases, with 11 bases between them. CDR3 length: 15 amino acids. The sample belongs to a study of T cell responses to AZD1222 COVID-19 vaccine. Some clones are missing from TCRdb's copy, which holds only in-frame ones; the method was immunoSEQ multiplex PCR. Of under 170,000 clones in the sample, approximately 90% were seen once. The sequence derives from an adult who received the AZD1222 COVID-19 vaccine. This specimen was peripheral blood, taken 28 days after the second AZD1222 dose. The rearrangement joins TRBV7-6 to TRBJ2-7; D not certain. In DNA, the CDR3 is TGTGCCAGCAGCTTAGCGGTGGGCAGAGCCTACGAGCAGTACTTC. This gives the protein CASSLAVGRAYEQYF. The full variable domain, completed using reference TRBV7-6 and TRBJ2-7, is GAGVSQSPRYKVTKRGQDVALRCDPISGHVSLYWYRQALGQGPEFLTYFNYEAQQDKSGLPNDRFSAERPEGSISTLTIQRTEQRDSAMYRCASSLAVGRAYEQYFGPGTRLTVT.